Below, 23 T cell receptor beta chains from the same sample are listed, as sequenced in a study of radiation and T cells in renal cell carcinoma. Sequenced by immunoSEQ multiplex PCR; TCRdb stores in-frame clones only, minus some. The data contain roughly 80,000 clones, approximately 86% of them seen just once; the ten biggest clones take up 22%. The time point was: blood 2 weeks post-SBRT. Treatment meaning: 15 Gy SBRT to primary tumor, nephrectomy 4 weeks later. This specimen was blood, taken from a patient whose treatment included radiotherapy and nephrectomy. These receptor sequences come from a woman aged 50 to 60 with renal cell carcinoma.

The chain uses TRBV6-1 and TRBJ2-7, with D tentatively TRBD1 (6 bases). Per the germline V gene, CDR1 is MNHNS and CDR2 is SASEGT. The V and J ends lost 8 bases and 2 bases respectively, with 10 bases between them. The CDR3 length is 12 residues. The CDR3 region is CASQGHTYEQYF. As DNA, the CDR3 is TGTGCCAGCCAGGGACATACCTACGAGCAGTACTTC.

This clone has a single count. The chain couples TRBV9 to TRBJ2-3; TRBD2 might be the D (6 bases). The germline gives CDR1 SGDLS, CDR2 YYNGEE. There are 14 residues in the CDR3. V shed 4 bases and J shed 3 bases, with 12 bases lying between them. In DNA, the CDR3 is TGTGCCAGCAGCCCCTCCGGGGGAACAGATACGCAGTATTTT. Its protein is CASSPSGGTDTQYF.

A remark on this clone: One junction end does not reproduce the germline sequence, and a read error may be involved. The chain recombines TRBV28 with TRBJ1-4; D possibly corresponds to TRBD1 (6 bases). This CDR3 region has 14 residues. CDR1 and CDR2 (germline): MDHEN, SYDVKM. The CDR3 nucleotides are TGTGCCAGCAGCTCCGGGACAACGAATGAAAAACTGTTTTTT. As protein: CASSSGTTNEKLFF.

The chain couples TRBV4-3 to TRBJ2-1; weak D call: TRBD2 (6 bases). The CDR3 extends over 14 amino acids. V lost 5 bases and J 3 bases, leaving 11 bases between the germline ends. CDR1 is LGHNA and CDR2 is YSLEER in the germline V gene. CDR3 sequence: CASSETRNYNEQFF. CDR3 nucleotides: TGCGCCAGCAGCGAGACTAGAAACTACAATGAGCAGTTCTTC.

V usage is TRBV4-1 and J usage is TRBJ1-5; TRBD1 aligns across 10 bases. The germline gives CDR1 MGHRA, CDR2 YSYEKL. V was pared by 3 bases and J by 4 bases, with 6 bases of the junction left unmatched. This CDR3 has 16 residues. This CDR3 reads CASSQGDRGGNQPQHF. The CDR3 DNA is TGCGCCAGCAGCCAGGGGGACAGGGGAGGTAATCAGCCCCAGCATTTT.

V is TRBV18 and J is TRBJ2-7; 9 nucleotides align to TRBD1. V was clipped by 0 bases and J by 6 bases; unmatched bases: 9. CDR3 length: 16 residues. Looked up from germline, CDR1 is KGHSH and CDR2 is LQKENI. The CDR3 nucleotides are TGTGCCAGCTCACCACCCGGTAGGGGACAGGGAACCGAGCAGTACTTC. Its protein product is CASSPPGRGQGTEQYF.

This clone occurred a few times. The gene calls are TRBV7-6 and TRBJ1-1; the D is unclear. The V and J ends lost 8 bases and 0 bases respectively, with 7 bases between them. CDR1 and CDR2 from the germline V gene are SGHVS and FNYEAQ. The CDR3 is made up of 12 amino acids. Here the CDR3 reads CASVAMNTEAFF. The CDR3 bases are TGTGCCAGCGTGGCCATGAACACTGAAGCTTTCTTT.

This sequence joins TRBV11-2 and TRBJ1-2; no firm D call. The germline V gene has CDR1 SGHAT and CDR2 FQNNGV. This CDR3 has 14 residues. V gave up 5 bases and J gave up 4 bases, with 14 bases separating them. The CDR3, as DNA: TGTGCCAGCAGCAAGAACAATGCCCCCTATGGCTACACCTTC. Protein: CASSKNNAPYGYTF.

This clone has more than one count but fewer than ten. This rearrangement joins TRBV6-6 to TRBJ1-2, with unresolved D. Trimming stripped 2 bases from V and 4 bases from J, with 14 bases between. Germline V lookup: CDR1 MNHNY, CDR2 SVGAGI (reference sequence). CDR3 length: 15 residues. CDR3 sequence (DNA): TGTGCCAGCAGTTACCCCCACGAGGGCTCCTATGGCTACACCTTC. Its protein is CASSYPHEGSYGYTF.

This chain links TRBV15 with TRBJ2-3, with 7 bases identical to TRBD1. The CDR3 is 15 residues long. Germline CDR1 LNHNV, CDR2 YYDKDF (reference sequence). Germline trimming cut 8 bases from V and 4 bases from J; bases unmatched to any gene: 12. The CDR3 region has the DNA TGTGCCACCTTCAAGCCAGGGGGTTCAGCAGATACGCAGTATTTT. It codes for CATFKPGGSADTQYF.

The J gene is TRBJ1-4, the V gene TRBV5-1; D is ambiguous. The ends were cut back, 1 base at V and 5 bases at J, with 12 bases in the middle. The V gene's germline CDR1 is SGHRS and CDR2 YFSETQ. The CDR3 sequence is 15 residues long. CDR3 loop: CASSLNGVRNEKLFF. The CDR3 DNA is TGCGCCAGCAGCTTGAACGGGGTTCGAAATGAAAAACTGTTTTTT.

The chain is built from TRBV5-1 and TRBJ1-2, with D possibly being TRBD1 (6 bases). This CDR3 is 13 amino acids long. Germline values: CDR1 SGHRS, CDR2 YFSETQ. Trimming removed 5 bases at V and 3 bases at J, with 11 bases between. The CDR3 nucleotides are TGCGCCAGCAGACAGGGTACTTACTATGGCTACACCTTC. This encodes CASRQGTYYGYTF.

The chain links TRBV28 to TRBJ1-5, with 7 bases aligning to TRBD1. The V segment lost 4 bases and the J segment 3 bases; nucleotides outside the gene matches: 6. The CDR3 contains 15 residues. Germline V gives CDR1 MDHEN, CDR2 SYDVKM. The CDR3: CASSSPGQNNQPQHF. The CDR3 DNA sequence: TGTGCCAGCAGTTCGCCGGGACAGAACAATCAGCCCCAGCATTTT.

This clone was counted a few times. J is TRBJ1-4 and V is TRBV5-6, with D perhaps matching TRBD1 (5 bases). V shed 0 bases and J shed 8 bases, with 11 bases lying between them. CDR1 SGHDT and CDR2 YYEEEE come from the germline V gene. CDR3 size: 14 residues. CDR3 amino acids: CASSLARVGEKLFF. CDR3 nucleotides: TGTGCCAGCAGCTTGGCCAGGGTAGGGGAAAAACTGTTTTTT.

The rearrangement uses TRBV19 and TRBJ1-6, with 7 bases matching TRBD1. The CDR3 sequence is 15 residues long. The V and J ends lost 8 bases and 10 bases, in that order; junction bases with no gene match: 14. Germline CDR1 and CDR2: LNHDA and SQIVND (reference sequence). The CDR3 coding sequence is TGTGCCAGTGGTCCGGTTCAGGGGGTGGAATCACCCCTCCACTTT. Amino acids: CASGPVQGVESPLHF. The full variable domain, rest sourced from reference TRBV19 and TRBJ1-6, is DGGITQSPKYLFRKEGQNVTLSCEQNLNHDAMYWYRQDPGQGLRLIYYSQIVNDFQKGDIAEGYSVSREKKESFPLTVTSAQKNPTAFYLCASGPVQGVESPLHFGNGTRLTVT.

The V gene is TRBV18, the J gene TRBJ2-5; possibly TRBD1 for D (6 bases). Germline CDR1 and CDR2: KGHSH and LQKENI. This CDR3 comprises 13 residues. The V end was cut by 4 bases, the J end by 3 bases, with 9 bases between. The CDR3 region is CASSRKGEETQYF. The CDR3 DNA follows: TGTGCCAGCTCACGGAAGGGGGAAGAGACCCAGTACTTC. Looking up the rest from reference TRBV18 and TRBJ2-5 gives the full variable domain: NAGVMQNPRHLVRRRGQEARLRCSPMKGHSHVYWYRQLPEEGLKFMVYLQKENIIDESGMPKERFSAEFPKEGPSILRIQQVVRGDSAAYFCASSRKGEETQYFGPGTRLLVL.

CDR3 loop: CAISEPSSGGGEQYF. In nucleotides, the CDR3 is TGTGCCATCAGTGAGCCTTCTAGCGGGGGGGGAGAGCAGTACTTC. This rearrangement joins TRBV10-3 to TRBJ2-7; 12 bases line up with TRBD2. This CDR3 has 15 amino acids. V lost 2 bases and J lost 7; bases outside the gene matches: 6. Germline V gives CDR1 ENHRY, CDR2 SYGVKD.

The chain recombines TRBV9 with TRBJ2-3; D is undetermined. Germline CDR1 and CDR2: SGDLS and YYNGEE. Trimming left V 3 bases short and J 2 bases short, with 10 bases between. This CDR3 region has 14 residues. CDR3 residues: CASSAVRFTDTQYF. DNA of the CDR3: TGTGCCAGCAGCGCGGTTAGGTTCACAGATACGCAGTATTTT. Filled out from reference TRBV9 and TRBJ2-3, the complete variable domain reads DSGVTQTPKHLITATGQRVTLRCSPRSGDLSVYWYQQSLDQGLQFLIQYYNGEERAKGNILERFSAQQFPDLHSELNLSSLELGDSALYFCASSAVRFTDTQYFGPGTRLTVL.

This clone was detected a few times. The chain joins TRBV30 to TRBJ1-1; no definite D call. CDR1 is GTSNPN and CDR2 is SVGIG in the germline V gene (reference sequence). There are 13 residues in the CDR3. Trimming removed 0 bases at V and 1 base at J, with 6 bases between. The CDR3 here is CAWSVQANTEAFF. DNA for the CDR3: TGTGCCTGGAGTGTACAAGCGAACACTGAAGCTTTCTTT.

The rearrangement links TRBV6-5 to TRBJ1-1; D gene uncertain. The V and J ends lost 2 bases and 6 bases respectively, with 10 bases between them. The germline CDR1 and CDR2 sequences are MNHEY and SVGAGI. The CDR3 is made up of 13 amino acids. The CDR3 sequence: CASSYDKIAEAFF. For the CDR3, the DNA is TGTGCCAGCAGTTACGATAAAATCGCTGAAGCTTTCTTT.

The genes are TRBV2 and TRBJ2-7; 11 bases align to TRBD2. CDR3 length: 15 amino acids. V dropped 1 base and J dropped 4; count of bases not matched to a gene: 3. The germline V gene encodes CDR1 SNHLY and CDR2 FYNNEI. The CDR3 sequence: CASSEGTSGRYEQYF. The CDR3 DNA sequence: TGTGCCAGCAGTGAAGGCACTAGCGGGAGATACGAGCAGTACTTC.

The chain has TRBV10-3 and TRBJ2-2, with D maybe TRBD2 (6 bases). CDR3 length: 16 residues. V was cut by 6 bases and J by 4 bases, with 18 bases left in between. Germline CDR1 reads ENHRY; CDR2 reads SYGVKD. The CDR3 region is CAISNTGTGGTGELFF. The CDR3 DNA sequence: TGTGCCATCAGCAACACCGGGACCGGGGGCACCGGGGAGCTGTTTTTT.

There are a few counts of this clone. The CDR3 spells CASSVGQRETQYF. The DNA of the CDR3 is TGTGCCAGCAGCGTAGGACAGCGGGAGACCCAGTACTTC. The rearrangement links TRBV9 to TRBJ2-5; tentatively, D is TRBD1 or TRBD2 (5 bases each). Trimming cost V 0 bases and J 5 bases, with 8 bases left between them. Germline lookup yields CDR1 SGDLS and CDR2 YYNGEE. The CDR3 runs 13 residues.